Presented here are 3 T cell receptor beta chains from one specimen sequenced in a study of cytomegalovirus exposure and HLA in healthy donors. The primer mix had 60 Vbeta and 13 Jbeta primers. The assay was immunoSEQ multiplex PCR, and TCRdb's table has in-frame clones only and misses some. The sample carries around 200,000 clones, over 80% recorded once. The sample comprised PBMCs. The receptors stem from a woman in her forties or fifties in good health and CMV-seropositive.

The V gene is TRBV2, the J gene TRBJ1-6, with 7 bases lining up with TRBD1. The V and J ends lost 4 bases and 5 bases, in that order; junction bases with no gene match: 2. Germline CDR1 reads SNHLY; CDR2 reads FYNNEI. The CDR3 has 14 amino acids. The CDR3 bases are TGTGCCAGCAGTGGACAGGGTAATAATTCACCCCTCCACTTT. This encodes CASSGQGNNSPLHF.

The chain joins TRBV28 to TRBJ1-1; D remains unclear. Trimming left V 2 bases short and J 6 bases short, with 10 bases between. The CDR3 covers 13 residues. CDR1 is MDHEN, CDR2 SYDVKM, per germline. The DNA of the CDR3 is TGTGCCAGCAGTTTACGGGTTCCGCCTGAAGCTTTCTTT. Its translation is CASSLRVPPEAFF.

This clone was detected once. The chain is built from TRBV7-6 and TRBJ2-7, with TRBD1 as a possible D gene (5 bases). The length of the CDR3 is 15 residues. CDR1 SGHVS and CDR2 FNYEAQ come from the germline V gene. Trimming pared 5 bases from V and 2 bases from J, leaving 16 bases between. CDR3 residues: CASSQGRAGTYEQYF. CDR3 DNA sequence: TGTGCCAGCAGCCAGGGCCGGGCAGGCACCTACGAGCAGTACTTC.